The source of this TCR beta chain is a study of CD8+CD57+ T cells in acquired aplastic anemia. Study-level background: Isolated CD4+ and CD8+ cells, once sorted, yielded DNA averaging roughly 3.4 ug. Notes on the study in general: Any difference that existed in CD8+ Simpson's diversity between patients and controls was not significant. More than 25 was the count of CD8+ CDR3 sequences that patients shared with controls.

Germline V gene lookup returns CDR1 DFQATT and CDR2 SNEGSKA (reference sequence). CDR3 size: 14 residues. With V trimmed by 4 bases and J by 2 bases, 5 bases remained unmatched. With regard to this clonotype: What it binds is unknown.

CDR3 and TCR beta VDJ profiling relied on genomic DNA as the template. TCRdb re-derived calls from the reads in MiXCR, one entry per CDR3 protein. The sample has 200,000 or so distinct CDR3 sequences, 64% seen once. The sample consisted of sorted CD4+, CD8+, or CD8+CD57+ T cells (not recorded which) from PBMCs. The rearrangement uses TRBV20-1 and TRBJ2-7; 10 nucleotides line up with TRBD2. This TCR came from a human donor with severe aplastic anemia or a healthy control (not recorded which). CDR3 region: CSATRAGGPYEQYF. CDR3 DNA: TGCAGTGCTACTCGAGCGGGGGGGCCCTACGAGCAGTACTTC.